This TCR beta chain is from a study of early T cells in non-severe SARS-CoV-2 infection. Whole-study context: Alpha and beta chains were unpaired, from unsorted whole-blood bulk RNA.

The CDR3 is 10 residues long. Germline-derived CDR1 and CDR2 are MDHEN and SYDVKM. V was cut by 4 bases and J by 7 bases, with 4 bases left in between. Comment on this clonotype: The antigen remains unidentified.

Researchers attached unique molecular identifiers to individual cDNA molecules. TCRdb recomputed calls from the 5' RACE reads with MiXCR, one row per CDR3 protein. The table lists about 36,000 distinct CDR3 sequences, roughly 6.8% of them singletons. General study points: Comparison of clonotypes with VDJdb favored anti-spike CD8 responses while missing private and CD4 specificities.

The chain links TRBV28 to TRBJ1-2; D remains unclear. This specimen consisted of whole blood, obtained at baseline. This clonotype originated in an adult who was a healthcare worker with PCR-confirmed SARS-CoV-2 infection or an uninfected control (not recorded which). The CDR3 region is CASSSVGYTF. Written as DNA, the CDR3 is TGTGCCAGCAGTTCCGTTGGCTACACCTTC.